Each of the 30 T cell receptor beta chains below was sequenced from the same sample in a study of shared clonotypes between healthy human individuals. Sequencing was performed with immunoSEQ multiplex PCR; in TCRdb, only in-frame clones are kept and a portion is missing. The data show about a million clones, with approximately 80% seen just once and approximately 1.5% held by the top ten. Sequencing was done on a sample of memory CD4+ T cells sorted from blood. Subset noted: CD45RA-negative fraction. The receptors were sampled from a man between 18 and 29 years old in good health.

The J gene is TRBJ2-3, the V gene TRBV5-4, with TRBD2 matching 11 bases. This CDR3 comprises 16 residues. V gave up 4 bases and J gave up 4 bases; unmatched junction bases: 8. Germline-derived CDR1 and CDR2 are SGHNT and YYREEE (reference sequence). This CDR3 reads CASSTMLAGGSDTQYF. Written as DNA, the CDR3 is TGTGCCAGCAGCACCATGCTAGCGGGGGGATCAGATACGCAGTATTTT.

This chain uses TRBV4-1 with TRBJ2-7, with 10 bases aligning to TRBD2. The CDR3 length is 17 residues. CDR1 is MGHRA, CDR2 YSYEKL, per germline. V lost 1 base, J lost 2 bases, and 8 bases stayed unmatched. The CDR3 region has the DNA TGCGCCAGCAGCCAAGTTTCTAGCGGGAGTACTCCCTACGAGCAGTACTTC. It codes for CASSQVSSGSTPYEQYF.

This clone was counted once. This chain connects TRBV4-3 to TRBJ2-3; 9 nucleotides align to TRBD1. The trim removed 1 base at V and 8 bases at J, leaving 13 bases unmatched. The CDR3 is 17 residues long. CDR1 is LGHNA, CDR2 YSLEER, per germline. The CDR3 is CASSQGTGTGSRGTQYF. The DNA of the CDR3 is TGCGCCAGCAGCCAAGGGACCGGGACAGGGTCTAGGGGTACGCAGTATTTT.

The chain joins TRBV28 to TRBJ1-2, with 7 bases aligning to TRBD1. Losses at the gene ends were 10 bases for V and 7 bases for J; bases not matched to a gene: 9. The CDR3 sequence is 12 residues long. Germline V gives CDR1 MDHEN, CDR2 SYDVKM. The CDR3 is CATRGGAGGYTF. Written as DNA, the CDR3 is TGTGCCACTCGAGGGGGCGCGGGTGGCTACACCTTC.

This clone was picked up a small number of times. This rearrangement joins TRBV19 to TRBJ1-2; 8 positions agree with TRBD1. Germline V gene data show CDR1 as LNHDA and CDR2 as SQIVND (reference sequence). Trimming removed 6 bases from V and 10 bases from J; junction bases left unmatched: 4. This CDR3 has 11 amino acids. In DNA, the CDR3 is TGTGCCAGTAGGGCAGGGGGCGTCTACACCTTC. Translating it yields CASRAGGVYTF.

This chain connects TRBV11-2 to TRBJ1-1; no reliable D call. The CDR3 is made up of 12 amino acids. Trimming took off 5 bases at V and 7 bases at J, with 11 bases between the two ends. Germline CDR1 and CDR2: SGHAT and FQNNGV. The CDR3 here is CASSRLLGEAFF. The CDR3 nucleotides read TGTGCCAGCAGCCGCCTTCTGGGTGAAGCTTTCTTT.

The rearrangement uses TRBV5-1 and TRBJ1-6, with TRBD1 matching over 7 bases. The length of the CDR3 is 12 residues. Germline values: CDR1 SGHRS, CDR2 YFSETQ. Losses at the gene ends were 5 bases for V and 10 bases for J; bases not matched to a gene: 3. CDR3: CASRQGGSPLHF. DNA of the CDR3: TGCGCCAGCAGGCAGGGGGGATCACCCCTCCACTTT.

The V and J genes are TRBV5-6 and TRBJ2-7, with 7 nucleotides matching TRBD1. The CDR3 loop spans 16 amino acids. Germline CDR1 and CDR2: SGHDT and YYEEEE. Trimming at V came to 0 bases and at J to 3 bases, leaving 9 bases not matched to a gene. The CDR3 sequence is CASSLVPGTAGYEQYF. For the CDR3, the DNA is TGTGCCAGCAGCTTGGTACCCGGGACAGCCGGCTACGAGCAGTACTTC.

This clone was picked up one time. The chain carries TRBV2 and TRBJ2-3, with D uncertain. The CDR3 covers 15 residues. V dropped 6 bases and J dropped 2 bases, with 15 bases sitting between them. Germline values: CDR1 SNHLY, CDR2 FYNNEI. CDR3 coding DNA: TGTGCCAGCAGGGCGGAAGGGATTTCCACAGATACGCAGTATTTT. It yields the protein CASRAEGISTDTQYF.

Many counts were recorded for this clone. The CDR3 DNA follows: TGCGCCAGCAGGAGGGGGCGGACAGGGGTCTCACCCCTCCACTTT. Its protein is CASRRGRTGVSPLHF. The V gene is TRBV10-1, the J gene TRBJ1-6; 9 bases fit TRBD1. The CDR3 loop spans 15 amino acids. Germline assignment: CDR1 WNHNN and CDR2 SYGVQD (reference sequence). J lost 10 bases, V lost 6 bases, and 10 bases had no gene match.

This clone turned up a few times. The sample contains more than one DNA sequence encoding this CDR3. This chain joins TRBV6-1 and TRBJ1-2; D call uncertain. V lost 1 base, J lost 2 bases, and 11 bases lay in between. Germline lookup yields CDR1 MNHNS and CDR2 SASEGT. This CDR3 is built from 15 residues. The CDR3 is CASSEGRQRNYGYTF. The CDR3 region has the DNA TGTGCCAGCAGTGAAGGGCGGCAGCGGAACTATGGCTACACCTTC.

The chain employs TRBV5-4 and TRBJ2-7, with 10 bases identical to TRBD1. The CDR3 spans 15 residues. Germline V gives CDR1 SGHNT, CDR2 YYREEE (reference sequence). Unmatched junction bases numbered 9, after V lost 4 bases and J lost 5 bases. The CDR3 region has the DNA TGTGCCAGCAGCCGGCCGGGACAGGGGAGCGACGAGCAGTACTTC. Protein: CASSRPGQGSDEQYF.

The chain uses TRBV5-1 and TRBJ2-5, with 12 bases that match TRBD2. Unmatched junction bases numbered 9, after V lost 1 base and J lost 5 bases. This CDR3 region has 17 residues. Germline loops: CDR1 SGHRS, CDR2 YFSETQ. Here the CDR3 DNA reads TGCGCCAGCAGCTTGAAGGTGCTAGCGGGGGGGCGGGAGACCCAGTACTTC. Residues: CASSLKVLAGGRETQYF.

The CDR3 sequence: CASRSSGNQETQYF. CDR3 in DNA: TGTGCCAGCAGGTCTAGCGGGAACCAAGAGACCCAGTACTTC. The chain links TRBV28 to TRBJ2-5; 9 bases line up with TRBD2. Germline lookup yields CDR1 MDHEN and CDR2 SYDVKM. Trimming removed 6 bases from V and 0 bases from J; junction bases left unmatched: 2. The CDR3 consists of 14 residues.

For the CDR3, the DNA is TGTGCCAGCTCACCGGAAACCTCTGGGGCCAACGTCCTGACTTTC. Translated: CASSPETSGANVLTF. The V gene is TRBV18, the J gene TRBJ2-6; D not resolved. Germline values: CDR1 KGHSH, CDR2 LQKENI. V lost 3 bases and J 0 bases, leaving 6 bases between the germline ends. CDR3 length: 15 residues.

A word on this clone: Different DNA sequences within this sample yield the same CDR3. This chain connects TRBV29-1 to TRBJ1-1; D gene ambiguous. Germline V lookup: CDR1 SQVTM, CDR2 ANQGSEA. CDR3 length: 11 amino acids. The V end was cut by 6 bases, the J end by 4 bases, with 9 bases between. The CDR3 loop is CSVKRATEAFF. The CDR3 DNA reads as TGCAGCGTCAAAAGAGCCACTGAAGCTTTCTTT.

This clone is a singleton in its sample. The chain uses TRBV6-5 and TRBJ2-7; 7 nucleotides match TRBD2. The germline V gene has CDR1 MNHEY and CDR2 SVGAGI. This CDR3 spans 14 amino acids. The junction had 12 bases not matched to a gene; V was cut back by 9 bases and J by 4 bases. Here the CDR3 DNA reads TGTGCCAGTAGCACTAGCGCCGCCCAGTACGAGCAGTACTTC. Translated, it gives CASSTSAAQYEQYF.

The chain has TRBV6-1 and TRBJ2-3, with TRBD2 matching 9 bases. This CDR3 spans 15 amino acids. The germline gives CDR1 MNHNS, CDR2 SASEGT. V lost 8 bases and J lost 5; bases outside the gene matches: 11. For the CDR3, the DNA is TGTGCCAGCCGCTCTGGGCGGGGGGGCCAAGATACGCAGTATTTT. Protein sequence: CASRSGRGGQDTQYF.

This chain connects TRBV15 to TRBJ2-2; D unclear. Germline values: CDR1 LNHNV, CDR2 YYDKDF (reference sequence). The CDR3 is 14 amino acids. The germline V and J ends were trimmed by 0 bases and 2 bases, with 4 bases remaining between them. For the CDR3, the DNA is TGTGCCACCAGCAGAGATCTAAACACCGGGGAGCTGTTTTTT. As protein: CATSRDLNTGELFF.

Only a few counts were recorded for this clone. The V and J genes are TRBV7-6 and TRBJ2-7, with D tentatively TRBD1 or TRBD2 (5 bases each). CDR1 and CDR2 (germline): SGHVS, FNYEAQ. V lost 5 bases and J 2 bases, leaving 13 bases between the germline ends. CDR3 size: 14 residues. CDR3 bases: TGTGCCAGCAGCGCAACCGGGACGACCTACGAGCAGTACTTC. It is translated as CASSATGTTYEQYF.

The V call is TRBV10-3, the J call TRBJ2-5; 7 positions agree with TRBD2. Germline loops: CDR1 ENHRY, CDR2 SYGVKD. The length of the CDR3 is 15 residues. The ends lost 2 bases at V and 5 bases at J; junction bases unmatched: 8. The CDR3 coding sequence is TGTGCCATCAGTGAGGATGGGAGGGCCCATGAGACCCAGTACTTC. Its protein product is CAISEDGRAHETQYF.

The V and J genes are TRBV28 and TRBJ2-7; 9 nucleotides line up with TRBD1. V shed 5 bases, J shed 3 bases, and the junction held 11 bases outside the gene matches. Looked up from germline, CDR1 is MDHEN and CDR2 is SYDVKM. The CDR3 totals 16 residues. This CDR3 is CASSTRTGDHFYEQYF. The CDR3 DNA follows: TGTGCCAGCAGTACCAGGACAGGGGATCACTTCTACGAGCAGTACTTC.

The V call is TRBV14, the J call TRBJ1-3; no reliable D call. The germline gives CDR1 SGHDN, CDR2 FVKESK. V was pared by 1 base and J by 2 bases, with 9 bases between. The CDR3 spans 15 residues. This chain's CDR3 is CASSQGTGPGNTIYF. CDR3 in DNA: TGTGCCAGCAGCCAAGGGACTGGACCTGGAAACACCATATATTTT.

Here the CDR3 DNA reads TGCGCCAGCAGCTTGGGGGGGATGCAGTACTTC. It encodes CASSLGGMQYF. The rearrangement links TRBV5-1 to TRBJ2-7; either TRBD1 or TRBD2 may fit D (5 bases each). Per germline, CDR1 SGHRS and CDR2 YFSETQ. The CDR3 is made up of 11 amino acids. Deletions cut 0 bases from V and 9 bases from J, with 7 bases between.

The genes are TRBV5-4 and TRBJ2-1; 7 nucleotides line up with TRBD1. V was clipped by 3 bases and J by 0 bases; unmatched bases: 3. There are 15 residues in the CDR3. The germline gives CDR1 SGHNT, CDR2 YYREEE (reference sequence). The CDR3 reads CASSSDRSSYNEQFF. The CDR3 DNA sequence: TGTGCCAGCAGCTCGGACAGGAGCTCCTACAATGAGCAGTTCTTC.

The chain links TRBV5-1 to TRBJ2-5; D uncertain. Trimming shortened V by 0 bases and J by 1 base, and 7 bases separated the two germline ends. The CDR3 length is 14 residues. Looked up from germline, CDR1 is SGHRS and CDR2 is YFSETQ. The CDR3, as DNA: TGCGCCAGCAGCTTGGGACGCCTCCAAGAGACCCAGTACTTC. Its protein is CASSLGRLQETQYF.

The chain is built from TRBV30 and TRBJ1-4; tentative D call: TRBD1 (5 bases). There are 16 residues in the CDR3. Trimming took 3 bases from V and 8 from J, leaving 22 bases between them. Germline V gene sequence: CDR1 GTSNPN, CDR2 SVGIG (reference sequence). For the CDR3, the DNA is TGTGCCTGGAGCCCATCCACAGGAGGAGGTCGGGAAAAACTGTTTTTT. Its translation: CAWSPSTGGGREKLFF. Complete variable domain (other parts from reference TRBV30 and TRBJ1-4): SQTIHQWPATLVQPVGSPLSLECTVEGTSNPNLYWYRQAAGRGLQLLFYSVGIGQISSEVPQNLSASRPQDRQFILSSKKLLLSDSGFYLCAWSPSTGGGREKLFFGSGTQLSVL.

The chain recombines TRBV19 with TRBJ1-1, with TRBD1 matching over 9 bases. Trimming cost V 5 bases and J 8 bases; bases outside gene matches: 9. The CDR3 is 14 residues long. Germline V gives CDR1 LNHDA, CDR2 SQIVND (reference sequence). The CDR3 sequence is CASSPGQGSSEAFF. The CDR3 DNA is TGTGCCAGTAGTCCGGGACAGGGAAGCTCCGAAGCTTTCTTT.

The rearrangement joins TRBV10-3 to TRBJ1-2; D unresolved. This CDR3 is 11 amino acids long. Germline CDR1 reads ENHRY; CDR2 reads SYGVKD. V lost 2 bases, J lost 7 bases, and 5 bases lay in between. Written as DNA, the CDR3 is TGTGCCATCAGTGAGGTCGGTGGCTACACCTTC. Protein sequence: CAISEVGGYTF.

The gene calls are TRBV15 and TRBJ1-6, with D perhaps matching TRBD1 (5 bases). Germline loops: CDR1 LNHNV, CDR2 YYDKDF (reference sequence). The CDR3 runs to 15 residues. Trimming took off 0 bases at V and 10 bases at J, with 13 bases between the two ends. The CDR3 protein is CATSRDGQGRSPLHF. The CDR3 nucleotides read TGTGCCACCAGCAGAGATGGCCAGGGAAGGTCACCCCTCCACTTT. Complete variable domain (other parts from reference TRBV15 and TRBJ1-6): DAMVIQNPRYQVTQFGKPVTLSCSQTLNHNVMYWYQQKSSQAPKLLFHYYDKDFNNEADTPDNFQSRRPNTSFCFLDIRSPGLGDTAMYLCATSRDGQGRSPLHFGNGTRLTVT.